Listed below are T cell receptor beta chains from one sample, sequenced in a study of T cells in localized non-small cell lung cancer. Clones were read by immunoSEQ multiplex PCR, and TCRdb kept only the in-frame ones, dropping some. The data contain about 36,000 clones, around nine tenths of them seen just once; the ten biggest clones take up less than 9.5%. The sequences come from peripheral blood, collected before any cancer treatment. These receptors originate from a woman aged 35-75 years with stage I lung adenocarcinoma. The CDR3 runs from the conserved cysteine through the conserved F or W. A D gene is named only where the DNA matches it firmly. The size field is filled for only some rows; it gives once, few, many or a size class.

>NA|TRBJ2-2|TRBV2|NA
CASSGGASTGELFF
TGTGCCAGCAGTGGTGGGGCCAGCACCGGGGAGCTGTTTTTT
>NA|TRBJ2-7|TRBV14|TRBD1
CASSQDRTGAYEQYF
TGTGCCAGCAGCCAAGATCGGACAGGAGCCTACGAGCAGTACTTC
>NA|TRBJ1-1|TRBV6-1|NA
CATFIPTPNTEAFF
TGTGCCACCTTTATACCCACCCCAAATACTGAAGCTTTCTTT
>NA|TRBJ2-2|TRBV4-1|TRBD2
CASRKLAGGVAGELFF
TGCGCCAGCAGGAAACTAGCGGGGGGTGTGGCCGGGGAGCTGTTTTTT
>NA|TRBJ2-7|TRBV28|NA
CASSFLTSEQYF
TGTGCCAGCAGTTTTCTAACAAGCGAGCAGTACTTC
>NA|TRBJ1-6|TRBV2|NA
CASSEDSSSYNSPLHF
TGTGCCAGCAGTGAAGACAGTAGCTCCTATAATTCACCCCTCCACTTT
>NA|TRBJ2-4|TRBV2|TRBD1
CASRTGLGQLKNIQYF
TGTGCCAGCAGGACCGGACTGGGACAGCTAAAAAACATTCAGTACTTC
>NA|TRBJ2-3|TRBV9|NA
CASSVGRGSDTQYF
TGTGCCAGCAGCGTAGGACGGGGATCAGATACGCAGTATTTT
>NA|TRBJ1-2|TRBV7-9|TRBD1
CASSSDRGGGYGYTF
TGTGCCAGCAGCTCCGACAGGGGAGGCGGCTATGGCTACACCTTC
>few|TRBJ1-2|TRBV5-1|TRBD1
CASSPTGGRFGYTF
TGCGCCAGCAGCCCAACAGGGGGCCGATTTGGCTACACCTTC
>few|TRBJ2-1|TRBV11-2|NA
CASSLAGYNEQFF
TGTGCCAGCAGCTTAGCGGGGTACAATGAGCAGTTCTTC
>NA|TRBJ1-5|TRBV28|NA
CASRGLVATQPQHF
TGTGCCAGCAGGGGACTGGTCGCGACTCAGCCCCAGCATTTT
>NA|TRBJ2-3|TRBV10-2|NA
CASGEQGTQYF
TGCGCCAGCGGAGAACAGGGAACGCAGTATTTT
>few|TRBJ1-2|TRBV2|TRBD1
CASRGQGFTYGYTF
TGTGCCAGCAGGGGACAGGGGTTTACTTATGGCTACACCTTC
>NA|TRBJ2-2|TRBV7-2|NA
CASSPRESGELFF
TGTGCCAGCAGCCCGAGAGAGTCCGGGGAGCTGTTTTTT
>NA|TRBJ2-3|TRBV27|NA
CASSLPGGRFGTDTQYF
TGTGCCAGCAGTTTACCCGGGGGGCGGTTCGGCACAGATACGCAGTATTTT
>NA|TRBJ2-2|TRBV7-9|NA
CASSLSNTGELFF
TGTGCCAGCAGCTTGTCGAACACCGGGGAGCTGTTTTTT
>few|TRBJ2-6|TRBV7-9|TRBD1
CASSRGQGANSGANVLTF
TGTGCCAGCAGCAGAGGACAGGGGGCGAATTCTGGGGCCAACGTCCTGACTTTC
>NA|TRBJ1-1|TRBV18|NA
CASSPTGGMNTEAFF
TGTGCCAGCTCACCCACGGGGGGGATGAACACTGAAGCTTTCTTT
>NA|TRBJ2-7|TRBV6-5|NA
CASRWSTAPAYEQYF
TGTGCCAGCAGATGGTCGACAGCTCCCGCCTACGAGCAGTACTTC
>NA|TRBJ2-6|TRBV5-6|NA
CASSLAGSGANVLTF
TGTGCCAGCAGCTTGGCAGGGTCTGGGGCCAACGTCCTGACTTTC
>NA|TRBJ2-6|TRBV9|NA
CASSVGPTTSGANVLTF
TGTGCCAGCAGCGTAGGCCCCACCACCTCTGGGGCCAACGTCCTGACTTTC
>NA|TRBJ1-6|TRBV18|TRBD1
CASSRQGSSYNSPLHF
TGTGCCAGCTCAAGACAGGGGAGCTCCTATAATTCACCCCTCCACTTT
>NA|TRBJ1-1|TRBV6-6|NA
CASSTSGLEAFF
TGTGCCAGCAGTACCAGTGGGCTTGAAGCTTTCTTT
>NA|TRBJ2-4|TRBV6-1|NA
CASSEALRQLDKNIQYF
TGTGCCAGCAGTGAAGCGCTTCGGCAGCTCGACAAAAACATTCAGTACTTC
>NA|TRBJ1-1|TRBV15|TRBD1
CATQTGLNTEAFF
TGTGCCACCCAGACAGGGTTGAACACTGAAGCTTTCTTT
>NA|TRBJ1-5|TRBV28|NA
CASRPPGRQPQHF
TGTGCCAGCAGACCGCCGGGGAGACAGCCCCAGCATTTT
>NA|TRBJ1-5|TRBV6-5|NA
CASSYSRSGEDQPQHF
TGTGCCAGCAGTTACTCGAGGTCAGGGGAAGATCAGCCCCAGCATTTT
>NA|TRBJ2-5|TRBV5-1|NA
CASSSHWKPWTVMEETQYF
TGCGCCAGCAGCTCGCACTGGAAACCTTGGACAGTCATGGAGGAGACCCAGTACTTC
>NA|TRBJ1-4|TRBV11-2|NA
CASSLDSLLATNEKLFF
TGTGCCAGCAGCTTAGATAGCCTTCTGGCAACTAATGAAAAACTGTTTTTT
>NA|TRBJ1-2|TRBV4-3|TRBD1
CASSPGTQGELSFISGYTF
TGCGCCAGCAGCCCGGGGACGCAGGGGGAACTTAGTTTTATCTCTGGCTACACCTTC
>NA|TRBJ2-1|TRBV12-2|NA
CADRGRKSSYNEQFF
TGTGCAGACCGGGGGCGGAAAAGCTCCTACAATGAGCAGTTCTTC
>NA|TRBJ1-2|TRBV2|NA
CASSALGRSYGYTF
TGTGCCAGCAGTGCCTTGGGACGGAGCTATGGCTACACCTTC
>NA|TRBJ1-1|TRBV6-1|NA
CASSVRERNTEAFF
TGTGCCAGCAGTGTTAGGGAGAGGAACACTGAAGCTTTCTTT
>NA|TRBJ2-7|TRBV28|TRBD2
CASSSGLGGGTYEQYF
TGTGCCAGCAGTTCGGGTCTCGGGGGGGGTACCTACGAGCAGTACTTC
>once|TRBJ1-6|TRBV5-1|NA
CASTLQGRDSPLHF
TGCGCCAGCACTCTTCAGGGAAGAGATTCACCCCTCCACTTT
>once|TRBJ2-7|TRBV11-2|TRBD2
CASSLVRAGRAYEQYF
TGTGCCAGCAGCTTAGTCCGGGCAGGGAGGGCTTACGAGCAGTACTTC
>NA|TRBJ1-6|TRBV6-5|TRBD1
CASRLTGTGWTPLHF
TGTGCCAGCAGACTCACCGGGACAGGGTGGACACCCCTCCACTTT